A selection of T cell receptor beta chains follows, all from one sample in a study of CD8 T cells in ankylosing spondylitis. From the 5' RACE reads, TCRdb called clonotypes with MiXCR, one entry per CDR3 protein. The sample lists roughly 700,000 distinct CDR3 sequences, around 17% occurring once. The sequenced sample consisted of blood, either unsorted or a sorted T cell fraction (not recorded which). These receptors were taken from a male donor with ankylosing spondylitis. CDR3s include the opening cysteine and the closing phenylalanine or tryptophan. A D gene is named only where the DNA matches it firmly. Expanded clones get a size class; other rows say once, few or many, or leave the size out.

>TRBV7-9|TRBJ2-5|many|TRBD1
TGTGCCAGCAGCAGCCTGCACGGGACAGGAGGAGGAGAGACCCAGTACTTC
CASSSLHGTGGGETQYF
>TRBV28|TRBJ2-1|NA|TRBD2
TGTGCCAGCAGAGAGACTAGCGGGGGGGCGCGGGAGCAGTTCTTC
CASRETSGGAREQFF
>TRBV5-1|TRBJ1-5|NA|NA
TGCGCCAGCAGCTTGGATTCGGTGAATCAGCCCCAGCATTTT
CASSLDSVNQPQHF
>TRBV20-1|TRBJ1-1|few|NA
TGCAGTGCTAACGTGCCATCAGGAGGGAACACTGAAGCTTTCTTT
CSANVPSGGNTEAFF
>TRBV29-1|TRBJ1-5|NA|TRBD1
TGCAGCGTCCGGACAGGCCGAGATCAGCCCCAGCATTTT
CSVRTGRDQPQHF
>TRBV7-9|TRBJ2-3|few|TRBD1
TGTGCCAGCAGCCGGTCGGGACAGGGGACAGATACGCAGTATTTT
CASSRSGQGTDTQYF
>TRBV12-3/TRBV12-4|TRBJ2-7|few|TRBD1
TGTGCCAGCAGGGGGACAGGGACCCCCTACGAGCAGTACTTC
CASRGTGTPYEQYF
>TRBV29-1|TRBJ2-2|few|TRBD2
TGCAGCGTTGAAGGCGGGAGAACCGGAGGGGAGCTGTTTTTT
CSVEGGRTGGELFF
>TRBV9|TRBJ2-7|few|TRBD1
TGTGCCAGCAGCGTAGGGCACAGGGGAGACGAGCAGTACTTC
CASSVGHRGDEQYF
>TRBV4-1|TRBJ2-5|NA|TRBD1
TGCGCCAGCAGCCAAGTTCGGAGCTCAGGGGGCGCCTGGGAAGAGACCCAGTACTTC
CASSQVRSSGGAWEETQYF
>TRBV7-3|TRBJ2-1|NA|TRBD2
TGTGCCAGCAGCCCCCAGCGGGACTCCTACAATGAGCAGTTCTTC
CASSPQRDSYNEQFF
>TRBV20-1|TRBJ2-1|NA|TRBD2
TGCAGTGCTCCGGGACTAGCGGGAGAAAGTGAGCAGTTCTTC
CSAPGLAGESEQFF
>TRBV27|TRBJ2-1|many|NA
TGTGCCAGCAGGTGGACAAGAAGGGATAATGAGCAGTTCTTC
CASRWTRRDNEQFF
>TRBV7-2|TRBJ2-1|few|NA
TGTGCCAGCAGCTTACAACAGGTCAATGAGCAGTTCTTC
CASSLQQVNEQFF
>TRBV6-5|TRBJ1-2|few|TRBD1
TGTGCCAGCAGTTACTCACAGGGGCCCTATGGCTACACCTTC
CASSYSQGPYGYTF
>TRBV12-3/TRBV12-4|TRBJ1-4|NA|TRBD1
TGTGCCAGCACCCCCTCGGGACAGTTGAATGAAAAACTGTTTTTT
CASTPSGQLNEKLFF
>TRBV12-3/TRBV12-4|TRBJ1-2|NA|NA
TGTGCCAGCAGTGGCGTAAGCCGGGTGCGTGGCTACACCTTC
CASSGVSRVRGYTF
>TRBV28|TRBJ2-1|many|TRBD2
TGTGCCAGCAGTTTAGGGCGGGAGTACAATGAGCAGTTCTTC
CASSLGREYNEQFF
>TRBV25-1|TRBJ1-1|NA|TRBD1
TGTGCCAGCAGTGTGGGGACAGTGAACACTGAAGCTTTCTTT
CASSVGTVNTEAFF
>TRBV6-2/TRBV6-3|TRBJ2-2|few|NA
TGTGCCAGCAGTTCAGGACAGTTTAACACCGGGGAGCTGTTTTTT
CASSSGQFNTGELFF